This TCR beta chain was captured in a study of cytomegalovirus exposure and HLA in healthy donors. Study context: A prior analysis found about 120 million unique TCR beta sequences from 150 million to 200 million T cells.

Overall study findings and caveats: The authors assumed roughly uniform sequencing depth across donors for presence/absence analyses. The authors listed 150 to 200 TCR beta chains as cytomegalovirus-associated.

The PCR employed 60 Vbeta primers together with 13 Jbeta primers. Per the original methods: Roughly 12 million shared chains were among tens of millions of unique TCR beta chains counted in a later analysis. Assay: immunoSEQ multiplex PCR; the TCRdb copy retains only in-frame clones and omits some. D and trimming come from the DNA, and the V and J calls and clone size come from that table. This table holds 150,000 to 200,000 clones, around 78% found once. Germline V lookup: CDR1 SGHTA, CDR2 FQGTGA. This CDR3 contains 16 residues. V lost 4 bases to trimming and J lost 7 bases; unmatched junction nucleotides: 10. Points on this clone: Antigen unknown.

The sample consisted of PBMCs. The chain employs TRBV7-3 and TRBJ2-2; 9 positions match TRBD1. This TCR came from a woman aged 30 to 39 in good health and CMV-seropositive. CDR3: CASSYTPQGAGGELFF. In DNA form, the CDR3 reads TGTGCCAGCAGCTATACCCCACAGGGGGCTGGCGGGGAGCTGTTTTTT.